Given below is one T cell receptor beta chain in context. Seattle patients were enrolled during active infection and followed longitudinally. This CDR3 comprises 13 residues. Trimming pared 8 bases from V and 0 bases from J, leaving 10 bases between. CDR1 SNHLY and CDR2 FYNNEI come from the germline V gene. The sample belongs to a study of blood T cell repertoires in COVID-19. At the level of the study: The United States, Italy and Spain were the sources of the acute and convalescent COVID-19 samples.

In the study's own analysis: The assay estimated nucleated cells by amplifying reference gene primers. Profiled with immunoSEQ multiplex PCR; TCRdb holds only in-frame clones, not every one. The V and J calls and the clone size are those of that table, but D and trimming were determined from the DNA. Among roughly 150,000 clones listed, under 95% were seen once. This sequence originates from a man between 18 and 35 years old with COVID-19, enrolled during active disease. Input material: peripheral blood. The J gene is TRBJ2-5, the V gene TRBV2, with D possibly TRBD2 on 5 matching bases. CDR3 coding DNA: TGTGCCAGCTACGGGAATTACCAAGAGACCCAGTACTTC. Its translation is CASYGNYQETQYF. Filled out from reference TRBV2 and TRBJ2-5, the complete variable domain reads EPEVTQTPSHQVTQMGQEVILRCVPISNHLYFYWYRQILGQKVEFLVSFYNNEISEKSEIFDDQFSVERPDGSNFTLKIRSTKLEDSAMYFCASYGNYQETQYFGPGTRLLVL.